Below are 15 T cell receptor beta chains sequenced from a single sample in a study of OX40 agonist ivuxolimab in advanced cancers. Data came from immunoSEQ multiplex PCR; TCRdb stores just in-frame clones and leaves some out. Of tens of thousands of clones listed, approximately 89% are singletons. The sequences come from CD4+ or CD8+ T cells sorted from blood, collected in a trial of the OX40 agonist ivuxolimab. These receptors originate from an adult with an advanced solid tumor such as melanoma, head and neck, liver or kidney cancer.

The chain carries TRBV5-1 and TRBJ2-7, with D perhaps assigned TRBD1 or TRBD2 (5 bases each). The length of the CDR3 is 17 residues. Germline V gene lookup returns CDR1 SGHRS and CDR2 YFSETQ. With 0 bases removed from V and 3 bases from J, the gap between germline ends came to 19 bases. CDR3 sequence reads: CASSLARDSGTGYEQYF. The CDR3 DNA reads as TGCGCCAGCAGCTTGGCTAGGGATTCGGGAACAGGCTACGAGCAGTACTTC.

This clone was observed a handful of times. V usage is TRBV5-1 and J usage is TRBJ1-1, with 10 bases fitting TRBD1. The CDR3 extends over 14 amino acids. CDR1 and CDR2 (germline): SGHRS, YFSETQ. The V and J ends lost 3 bases and 6 bases, in that order; junction bases with no gene match: 5. The CDR3 sequence: CASSWGQGSAEAFF. Written as DNA, the CDR3 is TGCGCCAGCAGCTGGGGACAGGGGAGTGCTGAAGCTTTCTTT. Based on the CDR3 plus reference TRBV5-1 and TRBJ1-1, the full variable domain is KAGVTQTPRYLIKTRGQQVTLSCSPISGHRSVSWYQQTPGQGLQFLFEYFSETQRNKGNFPGRFSGRQFSNSRSEMNVSTLELGDSALYLCASSWGQGSAEAFFGQGTRLTVV.

The rearrangement joins TRBV14 to TRBJ2-2; D possibly corresponds to TRBD1 (6 bases). Looked up from germline, CDR1 is SGHDN and CDR2 is FVKESK. The CDR3 extends over 16 amino acids. V lost 1 base, J lost 2 bases, and 11 bases lay in between. CDR3 sequence: CASSQVTGVNTGELFF. CDR3 DNA sequence: TGTGCCAGCAGCCAAGTGACAGGAGTTAACACCGGGGAGCTGTTTTTT. The whole variable domain, filled in from reference TRBV14 and TRBJ2-2, reads EAGVTQFPSHSVIEKGQTVTLRCDPISGHDNLYWYRRVMGKEIKFLLHFVKESKQDESGMPNNRFLAERTGGTYSTLKVQPAELEDSGVYFCASSQVTGVNTGELFFGEGSRLTVL.

This clone was detected only once. This sequence joins TRBV7-9 and TRBJ2-6; 8 bases map to TRBD1. The V gene's germline CDR1 is SEHNR and CDR2 FQNEAQ (reference sequence). The CDR3 loop spans 17 amino acids. The J segment lost 0 bases and the V segment lost 7 bases, leaving 8 bases of the junction unmatched. This CDR3 reads CASTRTGLNSGANVLTF. The CDR3 DNA reads as TGTGCCAGCACCCGGACAGGGCTCAACTCTGGGGCCAACGTCCTGACTTTC.

The chain uses TRBV18 and TRBJ1-5; D unclear. Germline assignment: CDR1 KGHSH and CDR2 LQKENI. Deletions cut 5 bases from V and 1 base from J, with 3 bases between. This CDR3 has 12 amino acids. In nucleotides, the CDR3 is TGTGCCAGCTCAGAAAGCAATCAGCCCCAGCATTTT. It translates to CASSESNQPQHF.

This clone was seen only a few times. The rearrangement links TRBV6-5 to TRBJ2-7; D perhaps matches TRBD1 (6 bases). Germline assignment: CDR1 MNHEY and CDR2 SVGAGI. The CDR3 covers 12 residues. Trimming stripped 7 bases from V and 0 bases from J, with 7 bases between. The CDR3 DNA reads as TGTGCCAGCATGGACAGCTCCTACGAGCAGTACTTC. Amino acids: CASMDSSYEQYF.

The rearrangement joins TRBV6-5 to TRBJ2-5; no definite D call. Looked up from germline, CDR1 is MNHEY and CDR2 is SVGAGI. V lost 1 base and J 5 bases, leaving 11 bases between the germline ends. This CDR3 is 14 amino acids long. CDR3 DNA sequence: TGTGCCAGCAGTTACTTCTACGGATCGGAGACCCAGTACTTC. Its translation is CASSYFYGSETQYF.

The chain couples TRBV5-1 to TRBJ2-1; D tentatively reads TRBD1 or TRBD2 (6 bases each). Germline V gives CDR1 SGHRS, CDR2 YFSETQ. V gave up 2 bases and J gave up 9 bases, with 12 bases separating them. The CDR3 is 13 residues long. The CDR3 is CASSFVGGFEQFF. CDR3 coding DNA: TGCGCCAGCAGCTTTGTGGGGGGCTTTGAGCAGTTCTTC.

This chain joins TRBV7-9 and TRBJ2-5, with D tentatively TRBD1 or TRBD2 (5 bases each). The CDR3 sequence is 13 residues long. Germline loops: CDR1 SEHNR, CDR2 FQNEAQ (reference sequence). V lost 6 bases to trimming and J lost 5 bases, with 13 bases between them. CDR3 loop: CASSSRGPETQYF. The CDR3 nucleotides are TGTGCCAGCAGTTCGAGGGGTCCGGAGACCCAGTACTTC.

This chain uses TRBV28 with TRBJ2-7, with D uncertain. There are 13 residues in the CDR3. The ends were cut back, 2 bases at V and 1 base at J, with 6 bases in the middle. CDR1 and CDR2 from the germline V gene are MDHEN and SYDVKM. Written as DNA, the CDR3 is TGTGCCAGCAGTTTAGCCGGATCCTACGAGCAGTACTTC. Protein: CASSLAGSYEQYF.

The V gene is TRBV2, the J gene TRBJ2-2; D not certain. V lost 3 bases and J 0 bases, leaving 8 bases between the germline ends. This CDR3 contains 15 residues. CDR1 SNHLY and CDR2 FYNNEI come from the germline V gene. The CDR3 spells CASSEAQTNTGELFF. The CDR3 DNA sequence: TGTGCCAGCAGTGAGGCTCAGACGAACACCGGGGAGCTGTTTTTT.

The gene calls are TRBV11-2 and TRBJ2-3; D is possibly TRBD1 (6 bases). V lost 4 bases and J lost 4, with 9 bases in between. From germline, CDR1 is SGHAT and CDR2 FQNNGV. The CDR3 sequence is 13 residues long. The CDR3 sequence is CASSSHRADTQYF. The CDR3 nucleotides are TGTGCCAGCAGCTCTCACAGGGCAGATACGCAGTATTTT.

V gene TRBV6-4 combines with J gene TRBJ1-1; maybe TRBD1 (5 bases). Trimming left V 5 bases short and J 0 bases short, with 13 bases between. The CDR3 has 15 amino acids. Germline V gives CDR1 MRHNA, CDR2 SNTAGT. CDR3 in DNA: TGTGCCAGCAGTCGTGCCGGAGGGGTGAACACTGAAGCTTTCTTT. Protein: CASSRAGGVNTEAFF.

The chain employs TRBV5-1 and TRBJ2-5; 7 nucleotides align to TRBD2. J lost 5 bases, V lost 2 bases, and 9 bases had no gene match. This CDR3 spans 15 amino acids. CDR1 and CDR2 (germline): SGHRS, YFSETQ. The CDR3 loop reads CASSFEGRALETQYF. CDR3 bases: TGCGCCAGCAGCTTCGAGGGGAGGGCCCTGGAGACCCAGTACTTC. Drawing the rest from reference TRBV5-1 and TRBJ2-5, the complete variable domain is KAGVTQTPRYLIKTRGQQVTLSCSPISGHRSVSWYQQTPGQGLQFLFEYFSETQRNKGNFPGRFSGRQFSNSRSEMNVSTLELGDSALYLCASSFEGRALETQYFGPGTRLLVL.

Points on this clone: The junction does not match germline at one end; this may be a read error. This chain uses TRBV6-1 with TRBJ1-2, with 7 bases lining up with TRBD1. The germline gives CDR1 MNHNS, CDR2 SASEGT. The CDR3 covers 15 residues. In nucleotides, the CDR3 is TGTGCCAGCAGGGCCGGGGGGACAGAATTCTATAGCTACACCTTC. Its protein is CASRAGGTEFYSYTF.